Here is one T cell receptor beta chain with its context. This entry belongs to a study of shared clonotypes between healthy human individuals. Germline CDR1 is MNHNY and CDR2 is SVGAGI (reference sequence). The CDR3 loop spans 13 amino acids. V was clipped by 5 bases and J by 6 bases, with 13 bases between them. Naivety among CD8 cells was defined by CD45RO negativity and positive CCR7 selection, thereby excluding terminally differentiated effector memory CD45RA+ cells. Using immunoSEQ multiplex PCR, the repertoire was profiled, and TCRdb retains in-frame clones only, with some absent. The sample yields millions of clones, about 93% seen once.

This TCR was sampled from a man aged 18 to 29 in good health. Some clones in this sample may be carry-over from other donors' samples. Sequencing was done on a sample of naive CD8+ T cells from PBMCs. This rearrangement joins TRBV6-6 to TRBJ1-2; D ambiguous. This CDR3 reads CASSPAERNGYTF. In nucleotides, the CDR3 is TGTGCCAGCAGTCCCGCTGAACGTAATGGCTACACCTTC.